A single sample gave rise to the 5 T cell receptor beta chains below, sequenced in a study of technical replicates of blood from several donors (dated by TCRdb to about 2017). Libraries were constructed by the immunoSEQ multiplex PCR assay. In TCRdb, the immuneACCESS table is reduced to in-frame sequences with V and J assigned. These tables do not hold every clone; where another copy was compared, an unresolved V gene accounts for under half, and the others remain unexplained. Across this sample there are some 94,000 clones, with less than 95% seen only once. Roughly 0.31% of the sample is in the top ten clones. The source material was T cells isolated from PBMCs. These receptors all come from a human donor in good health.

The V and J genes are TRBV5-1 and TRBJ1-5; D is perhaps TRBD1 (6 bases). The CDR3 covers 15 residues. Trimming took 1 base from V and 2 from J, leaving 10 bases between them. Looked up from germline, CDR1 is SGHRS and CDR2 is YFSETQ. CDR3 DNA sequence: TGCGCCAGCAGCTTGACGGACAGCCGCAATCAGCCCCAGCATTTT. This translates into CASSLTDSRNQPQHF.

The chain couples TRBV27 to TRBJ2-3; 8 bases match TRBD1. V lost 2 bases to trimming and J lost 6 bases; unmatched junction nucleotides: 10. The CDR3 spans 16 residues. Germline V CDR1 and CDR2: MNHEY, SMNVEV (reference sequence). The CDR3 DNA sequence: TGTGCCAGCAGTTTAAGTCTGGCAGGGGGCGCCGATACGCAGTATTTT. Amino acid sequence: CASSLSLAGGADTQYF.

The gene calls are TRBV28 and TRBJ2-7; 7 bases map to TRBD2. With 11 bases clipped from V and 2 bases from J, the junction kept 9 bases outside the gene matches. Germline-derived CDR1 and CDR2 are MDHEN and SYDVKM. This CDR3 is 13 amino acids long. This chain's CDR3 is CAARASGTYEQYF. The CDR3 DNA follows: TGTGCCGCTAGGGCTAGCGGTACCTACGAGCAGTACTTC.

The rearrangement joins TRBV5-4 to TRBJ2-5; maybe TRBD2 (6 bases). This CDR3 has 17 residues. The ends were cut back, 3 bases at V and 5 bases at J, with 23 bases in the middle. The V gene's germline CDR1 is SGHNT and CDR2 YYREEE (reference sequence). The CDR3 DNA is TGTGCCAGCAGCTGGGGAGGACACCGGGAGATAAGTGAGACCCAGTACTTC. This gives the protein CASSWGGHREISETQYF.

The chain carries TRBV6-1 and TRBJ2-1; D may be TRBD2 (5 bases). Germline CDR1 MNHNS, CDR2 SASEGT. CDR3 length: 14 residues. Trimming left V 6 bases short and J 8 bases short, with 17 bases between. This CDR3 is CASSLTGGRDEQFF. CDR3 sequence (DNA): TGTGCCAGCAGCCTTACCGGAGGCCGAGATGAGCAGTTCTTC.